Below, 2 T cell receptor beta chains from the same sample are listed, as sequenced in a study of shared T cell receptors in the human thymus. Only in-frame clones appear in the TCRdb table, and some are missing; sequencing was by immunoSEQ multiplex PCR. The table records some 660,000 clones, more than 75% of them present only once. This same sample was also part of a study on human thymus T cells.

The sample taken for sequencing was thymocytes. The receptors stem from a boy under two years old with a congenital heart defect.

This chain joins TRBV5-4 and TRBJ2-7, with a possible D match to TRBD2 (5 bases). The CDR3 is 16 residues long. V shed 1 base and J shed 4 bases, with 18 bases lying between them. Looked up from germline, CDR1 is SGHNT and CDR2 is YYREEE (reference sequence). The CDR3 region is CASSLKEAAIGYEQYF. The CDR3 bases are TGTGCCAGCAGCTTGAAGGAAGCGGCCATCGGGTACGAGCAGTACTTC.

This chain uses TRBV10-1 with TRBJ2-7; D is perhaps TRBD1 (6 bases). The germline V gene has CDR1 WNHNN and CDR2 SYGVQD (reference sequence). Trimming shortened V by 8 bases and J by 7 bases, and 15 bases separated the two germline ends. This CDR3 is 12 amino acids long. CDR3 residues: CASWPGHQEQYF. The CDR3 bases are TGCGCCAGCTGGCCGGGACATCAAGAGCAGTACTTC.